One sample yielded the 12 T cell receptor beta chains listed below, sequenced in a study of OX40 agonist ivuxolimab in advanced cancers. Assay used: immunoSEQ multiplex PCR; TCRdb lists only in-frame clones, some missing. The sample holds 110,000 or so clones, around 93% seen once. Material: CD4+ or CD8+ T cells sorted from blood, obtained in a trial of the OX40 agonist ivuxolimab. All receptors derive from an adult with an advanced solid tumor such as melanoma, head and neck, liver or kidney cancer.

CDR3 in amino acids: CASSQGISGANVLTF. CDR3 in DNA: TGTGCCAGCAGCCAGGGGATATCTGGGGCCAACGTCCTGACTTTC. The chain has TRBV14 and TRBJ2-6; no firm D call. The CDR3 extends over 15 amino acids. Trimming removed 3 bases at V and 1 base at J, with 7 bases between. CDR1 and CDR2 (germline): SGHDN, FVKESK. Using reference TRBV14 and TRBJ2-6 for the parts outside the CDR3, the full variable domain is EAGVTQFPSHSVIEKGQTVTLRCDPISGHDNLYWYRRVMGKEIKFLLHFVKESKQDESGMPNNRFLAERTGGTYSTLKVQPAELEDSGVYFCASSQGISGANVLTFGAGSRLTVL.

CDR3 loop: CASSGFLAKNIQYF. The CDR3, as DNA: TGTGCCAGCAGCGGGTTTCTAGCCAAAAACATTCAGTACTTC. The gene calls are TRBV11-3 and TRBJ2-4; D gene unclear. Trimming took off 5 bases at V and 0 bases at J, with 8 bases between the two ends. Germline CDR1 and CDR2: SGHNT and YENEEA. This CDR3 region has 14 residues.

The CDR3 here is CASSPGTGGYEQFF. CDR3 in DNA: TGTGCCAGCAGCCCCGGGACAGGGGGCTATGAGCAGTTCTTC. The chain employs TRBV6-4 and TRBJ2-1, with 12 nucleotides matching TRBD1. Germline CDR1 reads MRHNA; CDR2 reads SNTAGT. CDR3 length equals 14 residues. V shed 6 bases and J 8 bases; nucleotides not matched to a gene: 5.

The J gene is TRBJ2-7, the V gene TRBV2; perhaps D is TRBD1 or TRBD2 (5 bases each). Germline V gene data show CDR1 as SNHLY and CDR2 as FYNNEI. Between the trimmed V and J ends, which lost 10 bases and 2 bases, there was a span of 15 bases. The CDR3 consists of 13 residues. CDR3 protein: CATAGTETYEQYF. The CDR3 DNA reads TGTGCCACCGCCGGGACCGAGACCTACGAGCAGTACTTC.

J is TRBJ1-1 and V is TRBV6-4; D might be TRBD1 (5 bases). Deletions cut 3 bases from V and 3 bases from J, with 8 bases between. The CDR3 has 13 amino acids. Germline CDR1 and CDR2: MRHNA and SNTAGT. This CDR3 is CASSEQEDTEAFF. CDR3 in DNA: TGTGCCAGCAGTGAACAGGAGGACACTGAAGCTTTCTTT.

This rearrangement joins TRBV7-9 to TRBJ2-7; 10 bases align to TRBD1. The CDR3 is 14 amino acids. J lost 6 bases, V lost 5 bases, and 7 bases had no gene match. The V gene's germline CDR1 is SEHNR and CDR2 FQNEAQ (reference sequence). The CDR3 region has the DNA TGTGCCAGCAGCAAGGACAGGGGGGCTCGCGAGCAGTACTTC. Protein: CASSKDRGAREQYF.

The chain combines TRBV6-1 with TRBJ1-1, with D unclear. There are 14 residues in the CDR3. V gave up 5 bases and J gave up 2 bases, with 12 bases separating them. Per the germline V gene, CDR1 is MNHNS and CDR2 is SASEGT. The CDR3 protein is CASSYQTPNTEAFF. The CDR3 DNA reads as TGTGCCAGCAGTTATCAGACCCCCAACACTGAAGCTTTCTTT.

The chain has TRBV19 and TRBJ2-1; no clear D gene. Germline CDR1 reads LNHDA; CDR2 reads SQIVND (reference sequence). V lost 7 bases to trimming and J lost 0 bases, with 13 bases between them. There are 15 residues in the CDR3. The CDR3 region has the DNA TGTGCCAGTAAGTCAAGCAAAAACTCCTACAATGAGCAGTTCTTC. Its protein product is CASKSSKNSYNEQFF.

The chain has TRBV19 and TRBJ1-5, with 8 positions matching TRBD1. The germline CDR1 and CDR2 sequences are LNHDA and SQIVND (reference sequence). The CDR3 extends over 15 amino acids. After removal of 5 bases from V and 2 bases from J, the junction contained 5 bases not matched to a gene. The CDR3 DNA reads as TGTGCCAGTAGTCCGGACAGGGTAGGCAATCAGCCCCAGCATTTT. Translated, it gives CASSPDRVGNQPQHF.

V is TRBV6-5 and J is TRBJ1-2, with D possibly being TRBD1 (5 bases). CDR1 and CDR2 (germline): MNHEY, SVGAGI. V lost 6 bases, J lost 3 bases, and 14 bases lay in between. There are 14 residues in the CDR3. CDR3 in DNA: TGTGCCAGCAGACCCCGGGGAGGGGACTATGGCTACACCTTC. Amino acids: CASRPRGGDYGYTF.

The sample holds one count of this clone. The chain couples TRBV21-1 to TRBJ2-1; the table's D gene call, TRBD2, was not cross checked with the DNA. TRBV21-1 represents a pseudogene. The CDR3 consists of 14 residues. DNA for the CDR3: TGTGCCAGCAGCAAAGGCGAGGACTACAATGAGCAGTTCTTC. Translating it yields CASSKGEDYNEQFF.

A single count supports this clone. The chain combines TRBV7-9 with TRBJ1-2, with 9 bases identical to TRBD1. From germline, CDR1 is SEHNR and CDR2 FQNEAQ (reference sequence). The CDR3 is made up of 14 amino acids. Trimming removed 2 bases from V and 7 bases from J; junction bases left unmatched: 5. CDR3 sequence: CASSLPQGAGGYTF. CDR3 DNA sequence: TGTGCCAGCAGCTTACCACAGGGGGCAGGTGGCTACACCTTC.